This is a list of T cell receptor beta chains from one sample in a study of control samples from healthy donors and cancer patients. TCRdb's copy holds only in-frame clones and misses some; the assay was immunoSEQ multiplex PCR. The profile shows about 75,000 clones, approximately 88% of them singletons. Sequenced sample: blood. Source of these receptors: a man between 45 and 60 years old in good health. Each CDR3 is given with its conserved first and last residue. The order of the fields is CDR3 DNA, CDR3 protein, D gene, J gene, V gene, clone size. The D gene is left open where the match is weak. A row's size may be missing; if present it is once, few, many or a size class.

TGTGCCACCAGCAGAGAAAGAGAGGGCTCACCCCTCCACTTT	CATSREREGSPLHF	NA	TRBJ1-6	TRBV15	few
TGTGCCAGCAGTCTCCCCCAATGGGACAGCGCGGGGTACTCACCCCTCCACTTT	CASSLPQWDSAGYSPLHF	TRBD1	TRBJ1-6	TRBV6-2/TRBV6-3	NA
TGTGCCAGCAGTTACTCAGCGGGACAGGGATCCAAAAACATTCAGTACTTC	CASSYSAGQGSKNIQYF	TRBD1	TRBJ2-4	TRBV6-2/TRBV6-3	NA
TGTGCCAGCAGCCCAGGGGGTAGCGGGAGAAACAATGAGCAGTTCTTC	CASSPGGSGRNNEQFF	TRBD2	TRBJ2-1	TRBV7-2	once
TGTGCCACCAGCAGAGATGGCTATGGCTACACCTTC	CATSRDGYGYTF	NA	TRBJ1-2	TRBV15	NA
TGTGCCAGCAGAAGACGGGCAGAGGATAATGAAAAACTGTTTTTT	CASRRRAEDNEKLFF	NA	TRBJ1-4	TRBV6-6	NA
TGTGCCAGCAGCGCCCTCAGGAACTTGAACACTGAAGCTTTCTTT	CASSALRNLNTEAFF	NA	TRBJ1-1	TRBV11-2	NA
TGTGCCAGCAGCTTAGTAATTAACTATGGCTACACCTTC	CASSLVINYGYTF	NA	TRBJ1-2	TRBV7-4	NA
TGTGCCAGCAGTGACGGACTAGCGGGAGCGGGGCTTTACGAGCAGTACTTC	CASSDGLAGAGLYEQYF	TRBD2	TRBJ2-7	TRBV6-2/TRBV6-3	once
TGTGCCAGCGGGCAGTTCACAGATACGCAGTATTTT	CASGQFTDTQYF	NA	TRBJ2-3	TRBV6-5	NA
TGTGCCATCAGTGAGTGGAGGGAGGCAGATACGCAGTATTTT	CAISEWREADTQYF	NA	TRBJ2-3	TRBV10-3	once
TGTGCCAGCAGCCAAGAGTGGGGGGGCGTAGGAACAGATACGCAGTATTTT	CASSQEWGGVGTDTQYF	NA	TRBJ2-3	TRBV3-1/TRBV3-2	NA
TGTGCCAGCAGCTTAGGGGACAGGGAGAACACTGAAGCTTTCTTT	CASSLGDRENTEAFF	TRBD1	TRBJ1-1	TRBV11-2	NA
TGCAGTGCCCGGGGGGCCAACGTCCTGACTTTC	CSARGANVLTF	NA	TRBJ2-6	TRBV20-1	NA
TGTGCCAGCAGTTCCCCCGGAGGGGCCCGGGATGAGCAGTTCTTC	CASSSPGGARDEQFF	NA	TRBJ2-1	TRBV28	NA
TGTGCCAGCAGCTTAGATAAGAGGGTGAGAGATACGCAGTATTTT	CASSLDKRVRDTQYF	NA	TRBJ2-3	TRBV11-2	NA
TGTGCCAGCAGCTTAGATGGGGTTGGGCTTGCAACTAATGAAAAACTGTTTTTT	CASSLDGVGLATNEKLFF	NA	TRBJ1-4	TRBV7-2	NA
TGTGCCAGCACCGGGGGGACAGAGAACTATGGCTACACCTTC	CASTGGTENYGYTF	TRBD1	TRBJ1-2	TRBV6-5	NA
TGTGCCAGCAGTTACGTCAGCCACAACAATGAGCAGTTCTTC	CASSYVSHNNEQFF	NA	TRBJ2-1	TRBV6-2/TRBV6-3	NA
TGTGCCAGCTCACCACCGCCGGGACAGGACACTGAAGCTTTCTTT	CASSPPPGQDTEAFF	TRBD1	TRBJ1-1	TRBV18	NA
TGCAGCGTCACCGGGACTAGCTCGAACACCGGGGAGCTGTTTTTT	CSVTGTSSNTGELFF	TRBD2	TRBJ2-2	TRBV29-1	NA
TGTGCCAGCAGCCAAGATATTGGCCACCTCAACACTGAAGCTTTCTTT	CASSQDIGHLNTEAFF	NA	TRBJ1-1	TRBV14	NA
TGTGCCAGCAGTCTCTCACAGGGCCCCAATCAGCCCCAGCATTTT	CASSLSQGPNQPQHF	NA	TRBJ1-5	TRBV27	NA
TGTGCCAGCAGCCGACCGGGACTAGCACATGAGCAGTTCTTC	CASSRPGLAHEQFF	TRBD2	TRBJ2-1	TRBV5-6	NA
TGTGCCAGTAGTATAGACTTCGATGGAGGGCCGAACACTGAAGCTTTCTTT	CASSIDFDGGPNTEAFF	NA	TRBJ1-1	TRBV19	few
TGTGCCAGCAGCCGCGGGGGAACTGAAGCTTTCTTT	CASSRGGTEAFF	NA	TRBJ1-1	TRBV3-1/TRBV3-2	NA
TGTGCCAGCAGGCCCGGACTAGCAGACAACACCGGGGAGCTGTTTTTT	CASRPGLADNTGELFF	TRBD2	TRBJ2-2	TRBV2	NA
TGTGCCAGTAGTAGTACCTTCTCTGGGGCCAACGTCCTGACTTTC	CASSSTFSGANVLTF	NA	TRBJ2-6	TRBV19	NA
TGTGCCAGTAGTAATTTACCGGGACAGGGTGTTCACGAGCAGTACTTC	CASSNLPGQGVHEQYF	TRBD1	TRBJ2-7	TRBV19	NA
TGTGCCAGCAGCCGTAGGACAGCCTCAAATGTAGAGTACAATGAGCAGTTCTTC	CASSRRTASNVEYNEQFF	NA	TRBJ2-1	TRBV5-4	few
TGTGCCAGTAGTAACACAGATACGCAGTATTTT	CASSNTDTQYF	NA	TRBJ2-3	TRBV19	NA
TGCGCCAGCAGCTTGGACAGAGATCAGCCCCAGCATTTT	CASSLDRDQPQHF	NA	TRBJ1-5	TRBV5-1	NA
TGTGCCACGGGGACAGGGGCCACCGGGGAGCTGTTTTTT	CATGTGATGELFF	TRBD1	TRBJ2-2	TRBV24-1	NA
TGTGCCAGCAGCGACCATGGGACAGGGGGCCCAGATACGCAGTATTTT	CASSDHGTGGPDTQYF	TRBD1	TRBJ2-3	TRBV3-1/TRBV3-2	NA
TGTGCCAGCAGGCCAACGGGACGCTCTGATGAAGCTTTCTTT	CASRPTGRSDEAFF	NA	TRBJ1-1	TRBV6-5	NA
TGTGCCAGCAGCTTAATAGGGACAGTCTATGAGCAGTTCTTC	CASSLIGTVYEQFF	TRBD1	TRBJ2-1	TRBV7-2	NA